These 23 T cell receptor beta chains came from one sample sequenced in a study of blood T cell repertoires in COVID-19. Sequencing used immunoSEQ multiplex PCR; TCRdb keeps in-frame clones, though not all of them. The sample has nearly 65,000 clones, around four fifths seen once; the top ten hold 9% to 15%. The sample consisted of peripheral blood. The receptors stem from a human donor in a cohort sampled during active COVID-19.

J is TRBJ2-7 and V is TRBV28; 7 nucleotides line up with TRBD1. The germline gives CDR1 MDHEN, CDR2 SYDVKM. Trimming cost V 1 base and J 0 bases; bases outside gene matches: 6. The CDR3 is made up of 16 amino acids. For the CDR3, the DNA is TGTGCCAGCAGTTTATTAGGGGGCCCAAGCTCCTACGAGCAGTACTTC. Its translation: CASSLLGGPSSYEQYF.

The V and J genes are TRBV29-1 and TRBJ1-3; D not resolved. The germline V and J ends were trimmed by 0 bases and 5 bases, with 11 bases remaining between them. The CDR3 covers 14 residues. Germline lookup yields CDR1 SQVTM and CDR2 ANQGSEA. The chain's CDR3 is CSVEEAEGRNTIYF. The CDR3 DNA follows: TGCAGCGTTGAAGAAGCTGAGGGAAGAAACACCATATATTTT.

V and J are TRBV28 and TRBJ1-5, with TRBD1 matching over 8 bases. The CDR3 consists of 15 residues. Trimming at V came to 5 bases and at J to 4 bases, leaving 7 bases not matched to a gene. CDR1 is MDHEN and CDR2 is SYDVKM in the germline V gene. The CDR3 DNA sequence: TGTGCCAGCAGTCGATACAGGGGGTATAATCAGCCCCAGCATTTT. Its translation is CASSRYRGYNQPQHF.

This clone occurred once. The J gene is TRBJ2-7, the V gene TRBV27; TRBD1 agrees at 7 bases. The CDR3 totals 14 residues. V dropped 4 bases and J dropped 4; count of bases not matched to a gene: 7. CDR1 and CDR2 from the germline V gene are MNHEY and SMNVEV (reference sequence). DNA of the CDR3: TGTGCCAGCAGTTCACAGGGGCTAACTTACGAGCAGTACTTC. This gives the protein CASSSQGLTYEQYF.

V is TRBV9 and J is TRBJ2-1; 9 nucleotides agree with TRBD2. Trimming at V came to 1 base and at J to 5 bases, leaving 4 bases not matched to a gene. Germline-derived CDR1 and CDR2 are SGDLS and YYNGEE. The CDR3 extends over 15 amino acids. The CDR3 here is CASSVSSGGNNEQFF. For the CDR3, the DNA is TGTGCCAGCAGCGTAAGTAGCGGGGGCAACAATGAGCAGTTCTTC.

V is TRBV4-1 and J is TRBJ1-4; 7 bases agree with TRBD1. The CDR3 runs 15 residues. Germline CDR1 is MGHRA and CDR2 is YSYEKL. Trimming at V came to 5 bases and at J to 2 bases, leaving 5 bases not matched to a gene. The CDR3 sequence: CASSVDRATNEKLFF. For the CDR3, the DNA is TGCGCCAGCAGCGTAGACAGGGCCACTAATGAAAAACTGTTTTTT.

This chain connects TRBV7-6 to TRBJ1-1; D possibly corresponds to TRBD1 (6 bases). Per the germline V gene, CDR1 is SGHVS and CDR2 is FNYEAQ. V gave up 5 bases and J gave up 6 bases, with 19 bases separating them. The CDR3 contains 15 residues. CDR3 region: CASSATLQGNSEAFF. CDR3 bases: TGTGCCAGCAGCGCGACTTTACAGGGTAACTCTGAAGCTTTCTTT. Together with reference TRBV7-6 and TRBJ1-1, the CDR3 gives the full variable domain: GAGVSQSPRYKVTKRGQDVALRCDPISGHVSLYWYRQALGQGPEFLTYFNYEAQQDKSGLPNDRFSAERPEGSISTLTIQRTEQRDSAMYRCASSATLQGNSEAFFGQGTRLTVV.

This clone was seen a handful of times. The chain combines TRBV2 with TRBJ2-7; 8 nucleotides align to TRBD1. This CDR3 has 14 amino acids. The trim removed 6 bases at V and 0 bases at J, leaving 4 bases unmatched. Germline CDR1 SNHLY, CDR2 FYNNEI. The CDR3 here is CASRETGGSYEQYF. The CDR3 DNA reads TGTGCCAGCAGGGAAACAGGGGGCTCCTACGAGCAGTACTTC.

The V gene is TRBV7-7, the J gene TRBJ2-2, with TRBD1 identical over 9 bases. The CDR3 runs to 15 residues. CDR1 and CDR2 from the germline V gene are SSHAT and FNYEAQ (reference sequence). V shed 5 bases and J 7 bases; nucleotides not matched to a gene: 8. The CDR3: CASSPRTGASGELFF. In DNA, the CDR3 is TGTGCCAGCAGCCCGCGGACAGGGGCGAGCGGGGAGCTGTTTTTT.

Points on this clone: One end of the junction is discordant with germline, which a read error may explain. This chain links TRBV30 with TRBJ2-7; 11 bases map to TRBD2. CDR1 is GTSNPN and CDR2 is SVGIG in the germline V gene (reference sequence). The CDR3 spans 12 residues. The CDR3 spells CAWSRSSGGRNF. The CDR3 bases are TGTGCCTGGAGTAGATCTAGCGGGGGGAGAAACTTC.

V is TRBV7-7 and J is TRBJ2-5; the D gene is possibly TRBD1 (6 bases). V gave up 5 bases and J gave up 4 bases, with 14 bases separating them. The V gene's germline CDR1 is SSHAT and CDR2 FNYEAQ (reference sequence). The CDR3 is made up of 14 amino acids. CDR3 nucleotides: TGTGCCAGCAGCGCCAAAGGGGGTGGAGAGACCCAGTACTTC. Translation gives CASSAKGGGETQYF.

The J gene is TRBJ2-7, the V gene TRBV7-5; the D call TRBD2 from the table was never checked on the DNA. TRBV7-5 constitutes a pseudogene. This CDR3 has 14 residues. CDR3 in amino acids: CVRSLGTLRDEQYF. The CDR3 nucleotides are TGTGTCAGAAGCTTAGGGACCTTGAGGGACGAGCAGTACTTC.

The chain combines TRBV25-1 with TRBJ2-3, with D perhaps TRBD1 (5 bases). The CDR3 spans 14 residues. Germline V gene data show CDR1 as MGHDK and CDR2 as SYGVNS. The germline V and J ends were trimmed by 0 bases and 6 bases, with 10 bases remaining between them. CDR3 loop: CASSEYRARDTQYF. CDR3 in DNA: TGTGCCAGCAGTGAATACAGGGCAAGGGATACGCAGTATTTT.

J is TRBJ1-2 and V is TRBV6-5; 7 bases match TRBD1. This CDR3 comprises 14 residues. Germline CDR1 MNHEY, CDR2 SVGAGI. After removal of 6 bases from V and 8 bases from J, the junction contained 12 bases not matched to a gene. CDR3: CASSKGQTPGGYTF. In nucleotides, the CDR3 is TGTGCCAGCAGCAAGGGACAGACGCCTGGCGGCTACACCTTC.

V gene TRBV28 combines with J gene TRBJ1-1; D ambiguous. Germline CDR1 and CDR2: MDHEN and SYDVKM. This CDR3 has 15 amino acids. The ends were cut back, 6 bases at V and 2 bases at J, with 16 bases in the middle. The DNA of the CDR3 is TGTGCCAGCAGCGCTACTGGTACAGCAAACACTGAAGCTTTCTTT. Protein product: CASSATGTANTEAFF.

The chain joins TRBV7-2 to TRBJ2-1; 13 bases are a match to TRBD2. With 0 bases clipped from V and 9 bases from J, the junction kept 2 bases outside the gene matches. CDR3 length: 15 residues. Germline values: CDR1 SGHTA, CDR2 FQGNSA. Here the CDR3 DNA reads TGTGCCAGCAGCTTAGCACTAGCGGGAGGGATTGAGCAGTTCTTC. Amino acids: CASSLALAGGIEQFF.

This chain joins TRBV2 and TRBJ1-1; TRBD1 might be the D (5 bases). Per the germline V gene, CDR1 is SNHLY and CDR2 is FYNNEI. The CDR3 consists of 14 residues. With 8 bases removed from V and 0 bases from J, the gap between germline ends came to 13 bases. CDR3 protein: CASLQGGVNTEAFF. The CDR3, as DNA: TGTGCCAGCCTCCAGGGAGGGGTGAACACTGAAGCTTTCTTT.

This chain connects TRBV9 to TRBJ2-7, with a possible D match to TRBD2 (6 bases). The CDR3 is 15 amino acids. Per germline, CDR1 SGDLS and CDR2 YYNGEE. V was clipped by 2 bases and J by 2 bases, with 14 bases between them. The CDR3 sequence: CASSVGGRTPYEQYF. Written as DNA, the CDR3 is TGTGCCAGCAGCGTGGGGGGACGGACCCCCTACGAGCAGTACTTC.

This clone was counted a single time. The rearrangement links TRBV10-3 to TRBJ2-7, with D possibly matching TRBD2 (5 bases). The CDR3 length is 12 residues. The germline V gene has CDR1 ENHRY and CDR2 SYGVKD. V was trimmed by 2 bases and J by 3 bases, leaving 5 bases between them. The DNA for the CDR3 is TGTGCCATCAGTGAGCGGGACTACGAGCAGTACTTC. It codes for CAISERDYEQYF.

Concerning this clone itself: Other DNA variants within this sample encode the same CDR3. The chain has TRBV3-1 (or the pseudogene TRBV3-2) and TRBJ2-1, with 14 nucleotides matching TRBD2. V was pared by 4 bases and J by 9 bases, with 5 bases of the junction left unmatched. This CDR3 comprises 15 residues. Germline CDR1 reads LGHDT; CDR2 reads YNNKEL (reference sequence). The CDR3: CASSPRLAGGGEQFF. The CDR3 DNA follows: TGTGCCAGCAGCCCTAGACTAGCGGGAGGGGGTGAGCAGTTCTTC.

The J gene is TRBJ1-4, the V gene TRBV4-1, with TRBD1 identical over 7 bases. Germline-derived CDR1 and CDR2 are MGHRA and YSYEKL. J lost 5 bases, V lost 4 bases, and 7 bases had no gene match. The CDR3 covers 15 residues. CDR3 DNA sequence: TGCGCCAGCAGCCCCCTTCCGGGACAGAATGAAAAACTGTTTTTT. The encoded protein is CASSPLPGQNEKLFF.

The chain recombines TRBV27 with TRBJ2-2, with D perhaps TRBD1 (6 bases). The germline V gene encodes CDR1 MNHEY and CDR2 SMNVEV (reference sequence). V gave up 5 bases and J gave up 6 bases, with 10 bases separating them. The CDR3 sequence is 13 residues long. As DNA, the CDR3 is TGTGCCAGCAGTCCCAGGGGTTCCGGGGAGCTGTTTTTT. Protein product: CASSPRGSGELFF.

The gene calls are TRBV4-3 and TRBJ1-2; D ambiguous. Germline V gene sequence: CDR1 LGHNA, CDR2 YSLEER. The CDR3 covers 15 residues. Between the trimmed V and J ends, which lost 1 base and 4 bases, there was a span of 13 bases. As DNA, the CDR3 is TGCGCCAGCAGCCAAGGCCATCTGGACTCCTATGGCTACACCTTC. It is translated as CASSQGHLDSYGYTF.